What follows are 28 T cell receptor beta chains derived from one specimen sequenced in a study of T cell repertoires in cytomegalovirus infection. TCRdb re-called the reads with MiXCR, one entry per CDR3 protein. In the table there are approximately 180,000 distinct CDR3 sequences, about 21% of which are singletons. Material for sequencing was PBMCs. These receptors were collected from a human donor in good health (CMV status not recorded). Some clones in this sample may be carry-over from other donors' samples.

CDR3 coding DNA: TGTGCCAGCAGCTTACCCTTTGCCTACAATGAGCAGTTCTTC. As protein: CASSLPFAYNEQFF. This chain links TRBV7-2 with TRBJ2-1; D is unresolved. The CDR3 covers 14 residues. CDR1 and CDR2 from the germline V gene are SGHTA and FQGNSA. V shed 2 bases and J shed 2 bases, with 7 bases lying between them. The full variable domain, its missing parts supplied by reference TRBV7-2 and TRBJ2-1, is GAGVSQSPSNKVTEKGKDVELRCDPISGHTALYWYRQSLGQGLEFLIYFQGNSAPDKSGLPSDRFSAERTGGSVSTLTIQRTQQEDSAVYLCASSLPFAYNEQFFGPGTRLTVL.

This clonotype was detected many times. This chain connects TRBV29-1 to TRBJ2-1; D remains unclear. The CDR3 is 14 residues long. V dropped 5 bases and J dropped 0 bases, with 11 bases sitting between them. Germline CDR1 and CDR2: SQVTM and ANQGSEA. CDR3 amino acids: CSVLAHSSYNEQFF. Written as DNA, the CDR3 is TGCAGCGTTTTAGCACATAGCTCCTACAATGAGCAGTTCTTC.

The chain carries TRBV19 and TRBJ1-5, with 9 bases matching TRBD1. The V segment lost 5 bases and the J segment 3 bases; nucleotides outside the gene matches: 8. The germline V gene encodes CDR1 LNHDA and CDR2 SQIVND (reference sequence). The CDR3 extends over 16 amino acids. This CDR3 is CASSFSGTGFNQPQHF. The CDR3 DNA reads TGTGCCAGTAGTTTCTCCGGGACAGGGTTCAATCAGCCCCAGCATTTT.

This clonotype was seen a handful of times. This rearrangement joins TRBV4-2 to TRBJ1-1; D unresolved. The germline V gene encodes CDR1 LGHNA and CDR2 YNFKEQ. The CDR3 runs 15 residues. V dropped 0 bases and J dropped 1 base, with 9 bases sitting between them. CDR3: CASSQERAQNTEAFF. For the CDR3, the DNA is TGTGCCAGCAGCCAAGAGAGGGCGCAGAACACTGAAGCTTTCTTT.

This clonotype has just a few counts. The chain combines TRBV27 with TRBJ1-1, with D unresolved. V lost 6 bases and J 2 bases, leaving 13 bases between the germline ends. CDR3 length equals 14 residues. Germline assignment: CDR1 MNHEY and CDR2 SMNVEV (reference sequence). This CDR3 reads CASRVEGYNTEAFF. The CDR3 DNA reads TGTGCCAGCAGGGTAGAGGGTTATAACACTGAAGCTTTCTTT.

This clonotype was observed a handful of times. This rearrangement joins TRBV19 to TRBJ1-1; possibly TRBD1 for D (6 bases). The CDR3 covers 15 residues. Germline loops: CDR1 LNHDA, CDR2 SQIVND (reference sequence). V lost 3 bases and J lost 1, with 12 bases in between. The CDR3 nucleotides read TGTGCCAGTAGTATCCGGGACACGCAGAACACTGAAGCTTTCTTT. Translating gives CASSIRDTQNTEAFF.

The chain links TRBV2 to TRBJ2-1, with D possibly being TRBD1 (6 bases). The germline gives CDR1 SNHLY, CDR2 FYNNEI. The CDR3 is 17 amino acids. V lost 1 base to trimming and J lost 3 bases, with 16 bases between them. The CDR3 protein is CASSEGRGQTVYNEQFF. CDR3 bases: TGTGCCAGCAGTGAAGGGCGAGGACAGACCGTCTACAATGAGCAGTTCTTC.

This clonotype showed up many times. The CDR3 here is CASSLVLSREQYF. The CDR3 bases are TGTGCCAGCAGCTTAGTTCTATCCCGCGAGCAGTACTTC. The V call is TRBV7-8, the J call TRBJ2-7; no clear D gene. CDR1 SGHVS and CDR2 FQNEAQ come from the germline V gene. The CDR3 loop spans 13 amino acids. V lost 1 base to trimming and J lost 6 bases, with 10 bases between them.

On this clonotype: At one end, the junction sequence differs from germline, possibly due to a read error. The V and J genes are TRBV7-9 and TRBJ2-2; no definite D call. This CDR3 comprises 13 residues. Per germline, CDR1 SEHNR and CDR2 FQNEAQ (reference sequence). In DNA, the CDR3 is TGTGCCAGCATCTTATTGGACCCCGGGGAGCTGTTTTTT. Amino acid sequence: CASILLDPGELFF.

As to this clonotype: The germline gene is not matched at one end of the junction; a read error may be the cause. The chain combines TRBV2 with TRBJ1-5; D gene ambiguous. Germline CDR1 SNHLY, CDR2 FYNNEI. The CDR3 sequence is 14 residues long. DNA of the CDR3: TGTGCCAGCAGGGAAGGGTATAGCAATCAGCCCCAGCATTTT. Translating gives CASREGYSNQPQHF.

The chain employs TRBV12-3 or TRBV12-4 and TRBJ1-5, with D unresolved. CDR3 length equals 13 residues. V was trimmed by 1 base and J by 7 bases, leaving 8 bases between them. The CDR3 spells CASSLDRRQPQHF. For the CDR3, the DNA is TGTGCCAGCAGTTTAGACCGGCGACAGCCCCAGCATTTT.

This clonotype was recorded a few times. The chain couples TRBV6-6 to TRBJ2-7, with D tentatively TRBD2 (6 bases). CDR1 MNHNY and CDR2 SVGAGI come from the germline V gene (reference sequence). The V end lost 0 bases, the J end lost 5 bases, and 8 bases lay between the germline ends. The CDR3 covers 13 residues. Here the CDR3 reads CASSYSPGDEQYF. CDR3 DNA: TGTGCCAGCAGTTACTCGCCGGGGGACGAGCAGTACTTC.

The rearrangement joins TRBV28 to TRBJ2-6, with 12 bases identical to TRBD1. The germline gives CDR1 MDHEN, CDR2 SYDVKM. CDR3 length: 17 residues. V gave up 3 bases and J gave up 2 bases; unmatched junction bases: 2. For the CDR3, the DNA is TGTGCCAGCAGTTTCCGGGACAGGGGGCCTGGGGCCAACGTCCTGACTTTC. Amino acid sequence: CASSFRDRGPGANVLTF.

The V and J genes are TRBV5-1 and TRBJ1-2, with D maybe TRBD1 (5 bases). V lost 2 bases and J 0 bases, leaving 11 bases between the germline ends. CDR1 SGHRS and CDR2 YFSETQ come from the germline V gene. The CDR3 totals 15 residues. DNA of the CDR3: TGCGCCAGCAGCTTCGGGACGGATGCTAACTATGGCTACACCTTC. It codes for CASSFGTDANYGYTF.

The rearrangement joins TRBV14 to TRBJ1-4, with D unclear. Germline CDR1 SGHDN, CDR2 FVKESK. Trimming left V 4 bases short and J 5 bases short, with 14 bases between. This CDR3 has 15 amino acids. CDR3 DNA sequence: TGTGCCAGCAGCCCCATACGGGGAAACAATGAAAAACTGTTTTTT. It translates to CASSPIRGNNEKLFF.

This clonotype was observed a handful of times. The CDR3 loop is CASSFETGESSYEQYF. The DNA for the CDR3 is TGTGCCAGCAGTTTTGAGACAGGGGAAAGCTCCTACGAGCAGTACTTC. The genes are TRBV6-5 and TRBJ2-7; the match to TRBD1 covers 8 bases. Unmatched junction bases numbered 8, after V lost 4 bases and J lost 0 bases. Germline values: CDR1 MNHEY, CDR2 SVGAGI. The CDR3 is 16 residues long.

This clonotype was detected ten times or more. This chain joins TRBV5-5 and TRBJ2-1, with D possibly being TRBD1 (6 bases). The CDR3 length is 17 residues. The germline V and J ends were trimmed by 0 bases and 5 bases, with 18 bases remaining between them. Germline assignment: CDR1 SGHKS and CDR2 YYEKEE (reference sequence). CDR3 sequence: CASSLAGQRQQHNEQFF. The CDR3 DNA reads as TGTGCCAGCAGCTTGGCCGGACAGCGGCAACAACACAATGAGCAGTTCTTC. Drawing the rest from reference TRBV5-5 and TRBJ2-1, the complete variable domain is DAGVTQSPTHLIKTRGQQVTLRCSPISGHKSVSWYQQVLGQGPQFIFQYYEKEERGRGNFPDRFSARQFPNYSSELNVNALLLGDSALYLCASSLAGQRQQHNEQFFGPGTRLTVL.

The CDR3 sequence: CASKHSQETQYF. The CDR3 DNA reads as TGCGCCAGCAAGCACAGCCAAGAGACCCAGTACTTC. The chain combines TRBV5-1 with TRBJ2-5; D is undetermined. This CDR3 is 12 amino acids long. Germline values: CDR1 SGHRS, CDR2 YFSETQ. V lost 6 bases, J lost 1 base, and 7 bases lay in between.

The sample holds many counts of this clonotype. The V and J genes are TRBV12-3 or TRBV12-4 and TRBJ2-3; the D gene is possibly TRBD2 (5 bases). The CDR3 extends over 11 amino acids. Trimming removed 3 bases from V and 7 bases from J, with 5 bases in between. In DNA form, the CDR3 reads TGTGCCAGCAGTTTCGGGAATACGCAGTATTTT. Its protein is CASSFGNTQYF.

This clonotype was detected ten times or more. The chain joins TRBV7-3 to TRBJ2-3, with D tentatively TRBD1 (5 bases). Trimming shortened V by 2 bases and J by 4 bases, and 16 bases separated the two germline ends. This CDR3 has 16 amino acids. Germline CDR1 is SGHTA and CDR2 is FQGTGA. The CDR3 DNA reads TGTGCCAGCAGCTTAGGATACAGGTCCCAACCAGATACGCAGTATTTT. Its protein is CASSLGYRSQPDTQYF.

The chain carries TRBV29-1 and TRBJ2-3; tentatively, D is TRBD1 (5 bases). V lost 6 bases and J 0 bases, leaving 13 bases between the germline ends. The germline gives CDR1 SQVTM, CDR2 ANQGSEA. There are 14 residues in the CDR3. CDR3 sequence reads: CSVRTGFSTDTQYF. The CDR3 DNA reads TGCAGCGTCCGAACAGGATTTAGCACAGATACGCAGTATTTT.

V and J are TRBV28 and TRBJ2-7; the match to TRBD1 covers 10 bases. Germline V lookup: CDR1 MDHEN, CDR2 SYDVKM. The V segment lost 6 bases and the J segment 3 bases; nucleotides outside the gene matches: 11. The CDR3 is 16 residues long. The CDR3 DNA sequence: TGTGCCAGCAGCGCAAGACAGGGGGCTAATTTCTACGAGCAGTACTTC. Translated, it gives CASSARQGANFYEQYF.

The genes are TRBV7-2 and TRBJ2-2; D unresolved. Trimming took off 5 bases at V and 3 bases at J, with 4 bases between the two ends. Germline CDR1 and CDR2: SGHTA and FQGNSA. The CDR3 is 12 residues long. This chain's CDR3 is CASSPYTGELFF. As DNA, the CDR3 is TGTGCCAGCAGCCCCTACACCGGGGAGCTGTTTTTT.

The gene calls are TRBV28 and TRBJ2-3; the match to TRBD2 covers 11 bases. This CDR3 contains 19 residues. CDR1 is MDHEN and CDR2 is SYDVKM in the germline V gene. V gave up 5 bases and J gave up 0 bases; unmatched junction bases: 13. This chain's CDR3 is CASSPTSGRFAESTDTQYF. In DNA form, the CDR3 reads TGTGCCAGCAGTCCAACTAGCGGGAGATTCGCTGAGAGCACAGATACGCAGTATTTT.

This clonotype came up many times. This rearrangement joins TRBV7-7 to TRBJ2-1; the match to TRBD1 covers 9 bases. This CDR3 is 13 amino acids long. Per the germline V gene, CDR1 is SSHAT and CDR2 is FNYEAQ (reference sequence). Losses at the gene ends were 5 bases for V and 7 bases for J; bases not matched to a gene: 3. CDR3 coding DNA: TGTGCCAGCAGCCCTGGGACAGGGAATGAGCAGTTCTTC. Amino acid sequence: CASSPGTGNEQFF.

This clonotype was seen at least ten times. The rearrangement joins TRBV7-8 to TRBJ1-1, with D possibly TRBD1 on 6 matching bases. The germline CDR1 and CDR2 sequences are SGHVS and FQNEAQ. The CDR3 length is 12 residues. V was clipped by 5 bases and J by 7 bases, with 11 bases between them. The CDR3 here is CASSQDRLEAFF. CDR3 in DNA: TGTGCCAGCAGCCAAGACAGGCTTGAAGCTTTCTTT.

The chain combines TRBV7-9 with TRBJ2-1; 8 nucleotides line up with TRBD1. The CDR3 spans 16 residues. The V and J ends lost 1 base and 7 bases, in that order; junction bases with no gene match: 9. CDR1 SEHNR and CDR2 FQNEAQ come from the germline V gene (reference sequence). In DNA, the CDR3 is TGTGCCAGCAGCTTAGATGAAGGACAGGGAAGGAATGAGCAGTTCTTC. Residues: CASSLDEGQGRNEQFF.

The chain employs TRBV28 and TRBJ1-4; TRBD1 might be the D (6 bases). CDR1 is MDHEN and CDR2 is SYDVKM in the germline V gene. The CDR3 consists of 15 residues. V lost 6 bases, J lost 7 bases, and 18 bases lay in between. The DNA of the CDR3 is TGTGCCAGCAGCCCCGGTGGTGGGGGCTCTGAAAAACTGTTTTTT. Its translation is CASSPGGGGSEKLFF.